Listed here are 28 T cell receptor beta chains from one sample, sequenced in a study of cytomegalovirus exposure and HLA in healthy donors (TCRdb year 2017). The receptor library was made with the immunoSEQ multiplex PCR assay. For the multiplex PCR, a mixture combining 60 forward primers for TCR Vbeta segments and 13 reverse primers for TCR Jbeta segments was used. The table was pulled from immuneACCESS by TCRdb, which kept in-frame rearrangements only. Such tables lose some clones; where checked, under half of the loss comes from unresolved V genes, and the rest has no known cause. This sample holds about 140,000 clones; 65% to 90% were observed only once. Clones ranked in the top ten supply less than 1.5% of the sample. Sequenced sample: PBMCs. These receptors originate from a female donor in good health and CMV-seronegative.

This clone was detected once. This chain links TRBV6-1 with TRBJ2-3, with 9 bases that match TRBD2. Looked up from germline, CDR1 is MNHNS and CDR2 is SASEGT. The CDR3 sequence is 16 residues long. Trimming at V came to 1 base and at J to 5 bases, leaving 7 bases not matched to a gene. CDR3 loop: CASSEGVAGARDTQYF. The DNA for the CDR3 is TGTGCCAGCAGTGAAGGGGTAGCGGGAGCTAGAGATACGCAGTATTTT.

The V call is TRBV19, the J call TRBJ2-7; 8 bases match TRBD1. The CDR3 totals 13 residues. Germline V lookup: CDR1 LNHDA, CDR2 SQIVND (reference sequence). Trimming at V came to 5 bases and at J to 3 bases, leaving 3 bases not matched to a gene. CDR3 loop: CASSVGQGYEQYF. The CDR3 DNA is TGTGCCAGTAGTGTCGGACAGGGCTACGAGCAGTACTTC.

The V gene is TRBV5-6, the J gene TRBJ1-2; 7 bases fit TRBD1. This CDR3 has 13 amino acids. Germline CDR1 is SGHDT and CDR2 is YYEEEE. Trimming cost V 6 bases and J 2 bases; bases outside gene matches: 4. DNA of the CDR3: TGTGCCAGCATCACGACAGGGAACTATGGCTACACCTTC. It specifies CASITTGNYGYTF. Full variable domain (outside the CDR3, taken from reference TRBV5-6 and TRBJ1-2): DAGVTQSPTHLIKTRGQQVTLRCSPKSGHDTVSWYQQALGQGPQFIFQYYEEEERQRGNFPDRFSGHQFPNYSSELNVNALLLGDSALYLCASITTGNYGYTFGSGTRLTVV.

The chain is built from TRBV29-1 and TRBJ2-7; 13 nucleotides align to TRBD2. The ends lost 5 bases at V and 0 bases at J; junction bases unmatched: 7. The germline V gene encodes CDR1 SQVTM and CDR2 ANQGSEA. This CDR3 has 16 residues. For the CDR3, the DNA is TGCAGCGTTAACGGACTAGCGGGAGTCTCCTCCTACGAGCAGTACTTC. Amino acids: CSVNGLAGVSSYEQYF.

V gene TRBV5-1 combines with J gene TRBJ1-1; 11 bases are a match to TRBD1. CDR1 SGHRS and CDR2 YFSETQ come from the germline V gene. V gave up 4 bases and J gave up 5 bases; unmatched junction bases: 7. The length of the CDR3 is 15 residues. In DNA form, the CDR3 reads TGCGCCAGCAGCAGTACCGGACAGGGGGCGACTGAAGCTTTCTTT. It is translated as CASSSTGQGATEAFF.

The genes are TRBV6-7 and TRBJ2-5; 8 bases match TRBD2. TRBV6-7 is reported as an ORF; its role is uncertain. This CDR3 region has 17 residues. Trimming removed 0 bases from V and 5 bases from J; junction bases left unmatched: 11. The CDR3 here is CASSYSPVAGGLETQYF. The CDR3 DNA sequence: TGTGCCAGCAGTTACTCCCCCGTTGCGGGGGGCCTGGAGACCCAGTACTTC.

This clone came up once. V usage is TRBV7-6 and J usage is TRBJ2-1; tentative D call: TRBD1 (6 bases). The CDR3 contains 14 residues. V dropped 5 bases and J dropped 8 bases, with 16 bases sitting between them. The germline V gene has CDR1 SGHVS and CDR2 FNYEAQ. The CDR3 DNA sequence: TGTGCCAGCAGCGCGGATACAGGGACCGATGAGCAGTTCTTC. Residues: CASSADTGTDEQFF.

This chain links TRBV19 with TRBJ1-2, with D perhaps matching TRBD1 (5 bases). The V gene's germline CDR1 is LNHDA and CDR2 SQIVND (reference sequence). This CDR3 region has 10 residues. CDR3 DNA: TGTGCAAGCGGGGACCGTGGCTACACCTTC. Protein sequence: CASGDRGYTF.

The V call is TRBV5-1, the J call TRBJ2-1; TRBD1 aligns across 7 bases. The V gene's germline CDR1 is SGHRS and CDR2 YFSETQ. CDR3 length: 13 residues. The V segment lost 4 bases and the J segment 6 bases; nucleotides outside the gene matches: 4. The CDR3: CASSVTGINEQFF. The CDR3 coding sequence is TGCGCCAGCAGCGTGACAGGGATCAATGAGCAGTTCTTC.

The table lists this clone with a few counts. This chain links TRBV4-1 with TRBJ2-3; D unresolved. The CDR3 is 13 amino acids. The ends were cut back, 0 bases at V and 7 bases at J, with 8 bases in the middle. Germline CDR1 MGHRA, CDR2 YSYEKL. As DNA, the CDR3 is TGCGCCAGCAGCCAAGACAACATCTATACGCAGTATTTT. Translation: CASSQDNIYTQYF.

The chain combines TRBV7-9 with TRBJ1-1, with D possibly TRBD1 on 5 matching bases. V lost 2 bases, J lost 7 bases, and 14 bases lay in between. Germline V CDR1 and CDR2: SEHNR, FQNEAQ (reference sequence). There are 14 residues in the CDR3. This CDR3 is CASSLNPDSVEAFF. Written as DNA, the CDR3 is TGTGCCAGCAGCTTAAACCCTGACAGTGTTGAAGCTTTCTTT.

This chain uses TRBV19 with TRBJ2-7; D gene uncertain. Germline V gives CDR1 LNHDA, CDR2 SQIVND (reference sequence). The CDR3 covers 13 residues. Trimming shortened V by 1 base and J by 5 bases, and 9 bases separated the two germline ends. The CDR3 protein is CASSIGSRNEQYF. CDR3 in DNA: TGTGCCAGTAGTATAGGATCCAGGAACGAGCAGTACTTC.

CDR3 residues: CASSYPQGIYGYTF. For the CDR3, the DNA is TGTGCCAGCAGTTACCCCCAGGGGATCTATGGCTACACCTTC. This chain links TRBV6-6 with TRBJ1-2; possibly TRBD1 for D (6 bases). V was clipped by 2 bases and J by 4 bases, with 11 bases between them. CDR1 and CDR2 from the germline V gene are MNHNY and SVGAGI (reference sequence). CDR3 length: 14 residues.

This clone was seen more than once but under ten times. This chain connects TRBV6-1 to TRBJ1-5, with a tentative D call TRBD1 (5 bases). The CDR3 contains 10 residues. CDR1 MNHNS and CDR2 SASEGT come from the germline V gene. With 8 bases removed from V and 7 bases from J, the gap between germline ends came to 6 bases. CDR3 sequence reads: CASGGQPQHF. The CDR3 DNA reads as TGTGCCAGCGGGGGGCAGCCCCAGCATTTT.

The CDR3 loop reads CASRGQSYNEQFF. CDR3 coding DNA: TGTGCCAGCAGGGGGCAATCCTACAATGAGCAGTTCTTC. V and J are TRBV6-5 and TRBJ2-1; tentatively, D is TRBD1 (5 bases). CDR3 length: 13 amino acids. Trimming took 6 bases from V and 1 from J, leaving 7 bases between them. Germline V gene data show CDR1 as MNHEY and CDR2 as SVGAGI.

V is TRBV6-6 and J is TRBJ2-7, with 8 bases matching TRBD2. With V trimmed by 5 bases and J by 6 bases, 9 bases remained unmatched. The CDR3 extends over 14 amino acids. The germline V gene encodes CDR1 MNHNY and CDR2 SVGAGI (reference sequence). The DNA of the CDR3 is TGTGCCAGCAGTCGACTAGCGACTAACGGCGAGCAGTACTTC. It codes for CASSRLATNGEQYF.

This chain links TRBV15 with TRBJ2-2, with 7 positions matching TRBD1. Germline V gene data show CDR1 as LNHNV and CDR2 as YYDKDF (reference sequence). This CDR3 comprises 15 residues. Trimming removed 0 bases from V and 6 bases from J; junction bases left unmatched: 4. The CDR3, as DNA: TGTGCCACCAGCAGAGAAGGGACAGCGTCCGGGGAGCTGTTTTTT. Protein: CATSREGTASGELFF.

This rearrangement joins TRBV19 to TRBJ2-1; 11 positions match TRBD2. CDR1 and CDR2 (germline): LNHDA, SQIVND (reference sequence). Trimming at V came to 5 bases and at J to 2 bases, leaving 2 bases not matched to a gene. The CDR3 is 15 residues long. The CDR3 loop is CASSVLAGAYNEQFF. CDR3 nucleotide sequence: TGTGCCAGTAGTGTACTAGCGGGAGCCTACAATGAGCAGTTCTTC. Looking up the rest from reference TRBV19 and TRBJ2-1 gives the full variable domain: DGGITQSPKYLFRKEGQNVTLSCEQNLNHDAMYWYRQDPGQGLRLIYYSQIVNDFQKGDIAEGYSVSREKKESFPLTVTSAQKNPTAFYLCASSVLAGAYNEQFFGPGTRLTVL.

This clone was seen only once. The gene calls are TRBV2 and TRBJ2-7, with 10 bases identical to TRBD1. The CDR3 has 15 residues. V dropped 5 bases and J dropped 4; count of bases not matched to a gene: 8. The germline V gene encodes CDR1 SNHLY and CDR2 FYNNEI. The CDR3 DNA reads as TGTGCCAGCAGTCAAGGGACAGGGGTCGGGTACGAGCAGTACTTC. This codes for CASSQGTGVGYEQYF.

The chain uses TRBV6-1 and TRBJ2-1; D might be TRBD2 (7 bases). The CDR3 contains 16 residues. Trimming cost V 2 bases and J 10 bases, with 21 bases left between them. The germline V gene has CDR1 MNHNS and CDR2 SASEGT. In nucleotides, the CDR3 is TGTGCCAGCAGTGAATGGGGGCTAGCCAGGGAGGGGGAGCAGTTCTTC. This encodes CASSEWGLAREGEQFF.

The chain uses TRBV18 and TRBJ1-1; 7 bases line up with TRBD1. Germline values: CDR1 KGHSH, CDR2 LQKENI. After removal of 3 bases from V and 5 bases from J, the junction contained 3 bases not matched to a gene. The CDR3 is 13 amino acids. The CDR3 nucleotides read TGTGCCAGCTCACCGACAGGGTGGACTGAAGCTTTCTTT. This gives the protein CASSPTGWTEAFF.

The chain recombines TRBV5-4 with TRBJ2-3; 14 bases align to TRBD2. V lost 4 bases to trimming and J lost 4 bases; unmatched junction nucleotides: 2. This CDR3 comprises 15 residues. Germline assignment: CDR1 SGHNT and CDR2 YYREEE (reference sequence). CDR3 region: CASSPGLAGADTQYF. The CDR3 nucleotides are TGTGCCAGCAGCCCGGGACTAGCGGGAGCAGATACGCAGTATTTT.

The chain employs TRBV6-4 and TRBJ2-1; no firm D call. In germline, CDR1 is MRHNA, CDR2 SNTAGT. The ends were cut back, 3 bases at V and 0 bases at J, with 9 bases in the middle. CDR3 length: 15 amino acids. CDR3 residues: CASSENSNSYNEQFF. The CDR3 nucleotides read TGTGCCAGCAGTGAGAACAGCAACTCCTACAATGAGCAGTTCTTC.

This chain uses TRBV27 with TRBJ1-3; 8 nucleotides agree with TRBD1. V gave up 2 bases and J gave up 0 bases; unmatched junction bases: 6. In germline, CDR1 is MNHEY, CDR2 SMNVEV (reference sequence). The CDR3 extends over 17 amino acids. In nucleotides, the CDR3 is TGTGCCAGCAGTTTAGTTGACAGGGGCACCTCTGGAAACACCATATATTTT. It is translated as CASSLVDRGTSGNTIYF.

The V call is TRBV19, the J call TRBJ2-5, with 10 positions matching TRBD1. Unmatched junction bases numbered 6, after V lost 6 bases and J lost 2 bases. The CDR3 contains 15 residues. CDR1 is LNHDA, CDR2 SQIVND, per germline (reference sequence). The CDR3 region is CASSHRDRGQETQYF. The CDR3 nucleotides read TGTGCCAGTAGCCACCGGGACAGGGGTCAAGAGACCCAGTACTTC.

The chain couples TRBV2 to TRBJ2-1; 7 bases map to TRBD2. Per germline, CDR1 SNHLY and CDR2 FYNNEI. The CDR3 loop spans 15 amino acids. Germline trimming cut 8 bases from V and 0 bases from J; bases unmatched to any gene: 7. CDR3 protein: CASEGRGSSYNEQFF. The CDR3 DNA sequence: TGTGCCAGCGAGGGACGCGGGAGCTCCTACAATGAGCAGTTCTTC.

Concerning this clone itself: This CDR3 is also generated by other DNA sequences in the sample. V gene TRBV27 combines with J gene TRBJ1-2; TRBD1 matches 7 bases. CDR3 size: 13 residues. Per the germline V gene, CDR1 is MNHEY and CDR2 is SMNVEV (reference sequence). V shed 6 bases, J shed 4 bases, and the junction held 5 bases outside the gene matches. The CDR3, as DNA: TGTGCCAGCAGCTACCGGGACAGCTATGGCTACACCTTC. Amino acids: CASSYRDSYGYTF.

This chain connects TRBV11-2 to TRBJ2-7; D unresolved. V was trimmed by 0 bases and J by 7 bases, leaving 10 bases between them. Germline CDR1 reads SGHAT; CDR2 reads FQNNGV. CDR3 size: 13 residues. The DNA of the CDR3 is TGTGCCAGCAGCTTAGATAAAGCGTGGGAGCAGTACTTC. Its protein product is CASSLDKAWEQYF.